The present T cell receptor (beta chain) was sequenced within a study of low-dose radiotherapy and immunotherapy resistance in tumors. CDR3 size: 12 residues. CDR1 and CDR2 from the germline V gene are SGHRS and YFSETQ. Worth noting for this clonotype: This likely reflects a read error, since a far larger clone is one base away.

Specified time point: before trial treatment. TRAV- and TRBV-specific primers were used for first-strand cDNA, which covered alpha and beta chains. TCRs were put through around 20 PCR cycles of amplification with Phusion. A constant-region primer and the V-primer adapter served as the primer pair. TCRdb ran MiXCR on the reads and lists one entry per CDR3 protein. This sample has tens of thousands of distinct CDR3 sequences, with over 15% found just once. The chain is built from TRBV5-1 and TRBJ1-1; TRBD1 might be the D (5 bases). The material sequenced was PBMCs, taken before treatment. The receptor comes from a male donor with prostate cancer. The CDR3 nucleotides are TGTGCCAGCAGCTCAACGGGACGTGGGTCTTTCTTT. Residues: CASSSTGRGSFF.